What follows are 11 T cell receptor beta chains derived from one specimen sequenced in a study of shared clonotypes between healthy human individuals. Profiling relied on immunoSEQ multiplex PCR, and the TCRdb table lists in-frame clones only, not all of them. The table has approximately 500,000 clones, less than 85% seen once; the top ten hold 10% to 15%. The material sequenced was PBMCs. The receptors derive from a woman aged 40 to 49 in good health. Some clones in this sample may be carry-over from other donors' samples.

A few counts support this clone. The J gene is TRBJ1-2, the V gene TRBV23-1; D unresolved. TRBV23-1 qualifies as an ORF whose function is uncertain. This CDR3 spans 16 amino acids. With 0 bases removed from V and 2 bases from J, the gap between germline ends came to 13 bases. The CDR3 DNA follows: TGCGCCAGCAGTCAATCGTTGGGGTATGGGAACTATGGCTACACCTTC. Translating gives CASSQSLGYGNYGYTF.

The rearrangement uses TRBV11-2 and TRBJ2-3; D unresolved. V dropped 4 bases and J dropped 4 bases, with 6 bases sitting between them. Germline CDR1 is SGHAT and CDR2 is FQNNGV. The CDR3 has 12 amino acids. CDR3 nucleotide sequence: TGTGCCAGCAGCTCGGGCCCAGATACGCAGTATTTT. Translation gives CASSSGPDTQYF.

The chain joins TRBV18 to TRBJ2-3, with D hard to call. The germline CDR1 and CDR2 sequences are KGHSH and LQKENI. Trimming took off 0 bases at V and 6 bases at J, with 7 bases between the two ends. The CDR3 extends over 13 amino acids. The CDR3 nucleotides are TGTGCCAGCTCACCACCTTCTATGGATACGCAGTATTTT. Protein product: CASSPPSMDTQYF.

CDR3 in DNA: TGTGCCAGCAGCCTAGATCGGGCAGGGTTAACTGAAGCTTTCTTT. Translation: CASSLDRAGLTEAFF. The rearrangement links TRBV7-8 to TRBJ1-1; perhaps TRBD1 as D (5 bases). Germline V gene sequence: CDR1 SGHVS, CDR2 FQNEAQ. The CDR3 consists of 15 residues. Trimming cost V 5 bases and J 5 bases, with 18 bases left between them. The full variable domain, rest sourced from reference TRBV7-8 and TRBJ1-1, is GAGVSQSPRYKVAKRGQDVALRCDPISGHVSLFWYQQALGQGPEFLTYFQNEAQLDKSGLPSDRFFAERPEGSVSTLKIQRTQQEDSAVYLCASSLDRAGLTEAFFGQGTRLTVV.

V usage is TRBV19 and J usage is TRBJ2-3; D not certain. V was trimmed by 2 bases and J by 0 bases, leaving 15 bases between them. The CDR3 length is 17 residues. The V gene's germline CDR1 is LNHDA and CDR2 SQIVND (reference sequence). The CDR3 DNA reads TGTGCCAGTAGTATAATAATGAAATACTCTAGCACAGATACGCAGTATTTT. It translates to CASSIIMKYSSTDTQYF.

This chain links TRBV6-5 with TRBJ2-1; 8 positions match TRBD2. There are 15 residues in the CDR3. The junction had 13 bases not matched to a gene; V was cut back by 11 bases and J by 4 bases. Germline V gives CDR1 MNHEY, CDR2 SVGAGI. CDR3 region: CAARGVAGPYNEQFF. As DNA, the CDR3 is TGTGCCGCACGGGGGGTAGCGGGACCGTACAATGAGCAGTTCTTC.

The rearrangement links TRBV5-6 to TRBJ1-1; the D gene is possibly TRBD1 (5 bases). V gave up 0 bases and J gave up 2 bases, with 14 bases separating them. The CDR3 has 16 amino acids. Germline loops: CDR1 SGHDT, CDR2 YYEEEE. The CDR3 spells CASSLAPTEINTEAFF. CDR3 bases: TGTGCCAGCAGCTTGGCCCCGACAGAGATTAACACTGAAGCTTTCTTT.

This clone was counted a few times. J is TRBJ1-4 and V is TRBV6-1; D remains ambiguous. The germline V gene has CDR1 MNHNS and CDR2 SASEGT. V was trimmed by 3 bases and J by 8 bases, leaving 13 bases between them. There are 14 residues in the CDR3. The CDR3 region is CASSDYYLGEKLFF. The CDR3 DNA reads TGTGCCAGCAGTGATTACTATTTGGGAGAAAAACTGTTTTTT.

V usage is TRBV4-1 and J usage is TRBJ1-4; 10 nucleotides align to TRBD1. The V gene end was trimmed by 3 bases and the J gene end by 8 bases; junction bases not matched to a gene: 9. Germline CDR1 is MGHRA and CDR2 is YSYEKL. There are 16 residues in the CDR3. The CDR3 here is CASSHVPGTGDEKLFF. The CDR3 nucleotides are TGCGCCAGCAGCCATGTCCCCGGGACAGGGGACGAAAAACTGTTTTTT.

The chain combines TRBV7-3 with TRBJ1-1; D gene ambiguous. The CDR3 has 16 amino acids. V was shortened by 5 bases and J by 0 bases, with 16 bases between the two germline ends. CDR1 SGHTA and CDR2 FQGTGA come from the germline V gene. The CDR3 region has the DNA TGTGCCAGCAGCCTTCACGGCCCCGGGTTGAACACTGAAGCTTTCTTT. It encodes CASSLHGPGLNTEAFF.

Of note for this clone: The same CDR3 can be traced to other DNA sequences in this sample. This chain links TRBV19 with TRBJ2-3; D unresolved. Germline V gives CDR1 LNHDA, CDR2 SQIVND (reference sequence). V shed 4 bases and J shed 2 bases, with 10 bases lying between them. The CDR3 totals 14 residues. CDR3 coding DNA: TGTGCCAGTAGTACTCCGGGCCTCACAGATACGCAGTATTTT. Protein product: CASSTPGLTDTQYF. The full variable domain, its missing parts supplied by reference TRBV19 and TRBJ2-3, is DGGITQSPKYLFRKEGQNVTLSCEQNLNHDAMYWYRQDPGQGLRLIYYSQIVNDFQKGDIAEGYSVSREKKESFPLTVTSAQKNPTAFYLCASSTPGLTDTQYFGPGTRLTVL.